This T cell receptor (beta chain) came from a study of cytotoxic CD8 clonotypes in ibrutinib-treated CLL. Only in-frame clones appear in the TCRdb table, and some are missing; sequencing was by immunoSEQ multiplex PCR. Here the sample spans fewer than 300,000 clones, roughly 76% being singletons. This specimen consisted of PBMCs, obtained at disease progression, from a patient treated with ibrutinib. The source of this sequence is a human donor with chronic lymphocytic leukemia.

The CDR3 DNA sequence: TGCAGCGTTGAGGACAGGGTAACCTTGAACACTGAAGCTTTCTTT. It yields the protein CSVEDRVTLNTEAFF. V gene TRBV29-1 combines with J gene TRBJ1-1, with TRBD1 identical over 8 bases. The CDR3 contains 15 residues. CDR1 is SQVTM and CDR2 is ANQGSEA in the germline V gene. Trimming at V came to 3 bases and at J to 0 bases, leaving 6 bases not matched to a gene.